Sequencing of this TCR beta chain was carried out in a study of blood T cell repertoires in COVID-19. CDR3 length equals 14 residues. The germline gives CDR1 SGHAT, CDR2 FQNNGV. The V and J ends lost 7 bases and 4 bases, in that order; junction bases with no gene match: 8. Authors' analysis steps: Nucleated cell counts were estimated from reference gene primer amplification. The method was immunoSEQ multiplex PCR; TCRdb's version includes in-frame clones alone and lacks a portion of them. V, J and clone size derive from that table, while D and trimming were established from the DNA sequence. The sample has approximately 150,000 clones, approximately 79% seen once. Enrolled through a virtual design, the participants were between about 18 and 100 years of age and came from roughly 22 US areas. Participant-reported clinical history was the basis for cohort assignment.

Sequences were obtained from PBMCs or T cells enriched from blood (not recorded which). This TCR was recovered from a woman between 65 and 79 years old in a cohort exposed to, infected with or recovered from COVID-19 (not recorded which). The chain joins TRBV11-2 to TRBJ2-5, with TRBD2 identical over 8 bases. CDR3 protein: CASTLAGSAETQYF. The CDR3 DNA reads TGTGCCAGCACATTAGCGGGATCGGCAGAGACCCAGTACTTC.